A selection of T cell receptor beta chains follows, all from one sample in a study of blood T cell repertoires in COVID-19. The protocol was immunoSEQ multiplex PCR, while the TCRdb copy is restricted to in-frame clones and leaves out a portion. The table has about 140,000 clones, 80% to 90% seen once; the top ten hold about 10%. Source material: peripheral blood. All receptors come from a man aged 60 to 75 with active or convalescent COVID-19. Each CDR3 is given with its conserved first and last residue.

>TRBV7-9
CATRGSSGNTIYF
>TRBV28
CASNTRDRGLGQPQHF
>TRBV3-1/TRBV3-2
CASSQAGSGAQPQHF
>TRBV24-1
CATSDSLAGRTDTQYF
>TRBV4-3
CASSQELRVGLDTIYF
>TRBV9
CASSVTTGGYEQYF
>TRBV5-4
CASSLGAGEAFF
>TRBV28
CASTAAGGNEQYF
>TRBV28
CASSLPLTSGSLNEQYF
>TRBV11-2
CASSPDRGPYEQYF
>TRBV5-1
CASSGGGRNEQYF
>TRBV7-3
CASRGPGNEQFF
>TRBV6-1
CASSERVGQGIVNEQFF
>TRBV5-6
CASSSYEVSGGWVDTQYF
>TRBV14
CASRPFGADTQYF
>TRBV10-1
CASSVSVSNTEAFF
>TRBV9
CASSVEGQGDTGELFF
>TRBV24-1
CATSDPTSGSNEQFF
>TRBV28
CASRTSGRWLVYNEQFF
>TRBV18
CASSPQGNYEQYF
>TRBV7-9
CASSTTGSYRGYTF
>TRBV24-1
CATSDPSGGWNEQYF
>TRBV25-1
CASSVWGGGSTEAFF
>TRBV7-9
CASSLWGQGSLGYTF
>TRBV10-2
CASRLSGRERTDTQYF
>TRBV11-3
CASSLDPRPNYGYTF
>TRBV18
CASSRSQGGTTEAFF
>TRBV18
CASSPKSGNTIYF
>TRBV11-2
CASSLVVGTSGYEQYF
>TRBV6-5
CASKISGTFGDTQYF
>TRBV6-5
CASRLTGGSYNEQFF
>TRBV28
CASSLGSLRSGANVLTF
>TRBV6-5
CASSYVQSTGELFF
>TRBV14
CASSHAEYGYTF
>TRBV5-1
CASSLAAGTGADTQYF
>TRBV14
CASSKDISYNEQFF
>TRBV18
CASSPTSGAYNEQFF
>TRBV28
CASSPPRVSYEQYF
>TRBV6-6
CASSAQGGRSPEAFF
>TRBV29-1
CSGRDRGNTEAFF
>TRBV29-1
CSVEDPLRGNEQFF
>TRBV6-5
CASRLGTQQETQYF
>TRBV19
CASSIVGGLTMNTEAFF
>TRBV9
CASSVVPGLSSGNTIYF
>TRBV14
CASSQSPFPRPNTGELFF
>TRBV6-6
CASSYYASLNSPLHF
>TRBV28
CASRFTGSNQPQHF
>TRBV7-9
CASSWIERGFTDTQYF
>TRBV9
CASSVGRKIAGISYNEQFF
>TRBV3-1/TRBV3-2
CASSRHDRGGYGYTF
>TRBV20-1
CSASWVSGRSADTQYF
>TRBV9
CASSVVGTSGREGTDTQYF
>TRBV19
CASSKLAGSFNEQFF
>TRBV14
CASSPPRTGARSGANVLTF
>TRBV6-2/TRBV6-3
CASSYSSGRAFSTDTQYF
>TRBV7-2
CASSFTPGQTYEQYF
>TRBV18
CASSPWDRAAGNTIYF
>TRBV25-1
CASRPLGQGLGYTF